The sequence of this T cell receptor beta chain was determined in a study of blood T cell repertoires in COVID-19. The germline V gene encodes CDR1 SGHVS and CDR2 FQNEAQ. This CDR3 is 13 amino acids long. V was shortened by 1 base and J by 4 bases, with 7 bases between the two germline ends. TCRdb's copy holds only in-frame clones and misses some; the assay was immunoSEQ multiplex PCR. The table shows about 190,000 clones, with around four fifths occurring only once. This sequence was found in a human donor in a cohort sampled during active COVID-19. The rearrangement joins TRBV7-8 to TRBJ1-2, with TRBD1 as a possible D gene (6 bases). The specimen was peripheral blood. Here the CDR3 reads CASSLGRGYGYTF. The CDR3 DNA follows: TGTGCCAGCAGCTTAGGCAGGGGCTATGGCTACACCTTC.